Listed here are 29 T cell receptor beta chains from one sample, sequenced in a study of blood T cell repertoires in COVID-19. Produced via immunoSEQ multiplex PCR; TCRdb's table is partial and in-frame only. The sample has under 150,000 clones; about 80% are singletons. Sequenced input: PBMCs or T cells enriched from blood (not recorded which). The receptor set was obtained from a man between 35 and 55 years old with acute COVID-19.

The chain carries TRBV12-3 or TRBV12-4 and TRBJ1-2; possibly TRBD1 for D (5 bases). This CDR3 has 12 amino acids. V dropped 2 bases and J dropped 4 bases, with 5 bases sitting between them. CDR3 amino acids: CASSLQGYGYTF. The CDR3 region has the DNA TGTGCCAGCAGTTTACAGGGCTATGGCTACACCTTC.

The chain uses TRBV15 and TRBJ2-1, with 9 bases that match TRBD1. The V gene's germline CDR1 is LNHNV and CDR2 YYDKDF (reference sequence). The CDR3 is 14 residues long. V gave up 3 bases and J gave up 9 bases; unmatched junction bases: 6. CDR3 amino acids: CATSRGQGPGEQFF. The CDR3 DNA sequence: TGTGCCACCAGCAGGGGACAGGGACCCGGTGAGCAGTTCTTC.

Only one count was recorded for this clone. V and J are TRBV6-5 and TRBJ2-5; 10 positions agree with TRBD2. CDR3 length equals 14 residues. V lost 6 bases to trimming and J lost 7 bases; unmatched junction nucleotides: 8. Germline assignment: CDR1 MNHEY and CDR2 SVGAGI. In nucleotides, the CDR3 is TGTGCCAGCAGGCCTAGCGGGGGAGCAGGGACCCAGTACTTC. Protein: CASRPSGGAGTQYF.

V is TRBV11-1 and J is TRBJ1-1, with 7 bases matching TRBD1. This CDR3 comprises 14 residues. V trimming: 3 bases; J trimming: 3 bases; junction bases outside the gene matches: 4. The germline CDR1 and CDR2 sequences are SGHAT and FQDESV (reference sequence). CDR3 protein: CASSFQGEDTEAFF. In DNA, the CDR3 is TGTGCCAGCAGCTTTCAGGGGGAAGACACTGAAGCTTTCTTT. The complete variable domain, with remaining parts taken from reference TRBV11-1 and TRBJ1-1, reads EAEVAQSPRYKITEKSQAVAFWCDPISGHATLYWYRQILGQGPELLVQFQDESVVDDSQLPKDRFSAERLKGVDSTLKIQPAELGDSAMYLCASSFQGEDTEAFFGQGTRLTVV.

This clone has just a few counts. The sample holds other DNA sequences that translate to the same CDR3. This chain links TRBV30 with TRBJ2-5; D might be TRBD1 (6 bases). V was clipped by 5 bases and J by 4 bases, with 11 bases between them. This CDR3 is 12 amino acids long. Germline V gives CDR1 GTSNPN, CDR2 SVGIG (reference sequence). The CDR3 bases are TGTGCCTGGGGGGGCCTGGGAGAGACCCAGTACTTC. It yields the protein CAWGGLGETQYF.

The chain joins TRBV19 to TRBJ2-2; TRBD2 aligns across 7 bases. From germline, CDR1 is LNHDA and CDR2 SQIVND (reference sequence). Germline trimming cut 6 bases from V and 5 bases from J; bases unmatched to any gene: 9. The CDR3 length is 15 residues. The DNA for the CDR3 is TGTGCCAGTAGCAGAGCGGGACGTCGGACCGGGGAGCTGTTTTTT. As protein: CASSRAGRRTGELFF. The full variable domain, completed using reference TRBV19 and TRBJ2-2, is DGGITQSPKYLFRKEGQNVTLSCEQNLNHDAMYWYRQDPGQGLRLIYYSQIVNDFQKGDIAEGYSVSREKKESFPLTVTSAQKNPTAFYLCASSRAGRRTGELFFGEGSRLTVL.

The CDR3 reads CASRSGTDYTEAFF. Written as DNA, the CDR3 is TGTGCCAGCAGATCCGGGACAGATTACACTGAAGCTTTCTTT. The V and J genes are TRBV13 and TRBJ1-1; TRBD1 matches at 7 bases. The CDR3 length is 14 residues. Looked up from germline, CDR1 is PRHDT and CDR2 is FYEKMQ (reference sequence). With 6 bases clipped from V and 3 bases from J, the junction kept 7 bases outside the gene matches.

The table lists this clone with a count of one. J is TRBJ1-2 and V is TRBV27; 8 bases are shared with TRBD1. The germline V gene has CDR1 MNHEY and CDR2 SMNVEV (reference sequence). Germline trimming cut 8 bases from V and 8 bases from J; bases unmatched to any gene: 7. There are 12 residues in the CDR3. The DNA of the CDR3 is TGTGCCAGCGGATTTTGGGACAGGGGCTACACCTTC. This sequence encodes CASGFWDRGYTF.

This rearrangement joins TRBV7-3 to TRBJ2-3; 13 nucleotides line up with TRBD2. After removal of 5 bases from V and 4 bases from J, the junction contained 3 bases not matched to a gene. In germline, CDR1 is SGHTA, CDR2 FQGTGA. CDR3 size: 15 residues. For the CDR3, the DNA is TGTGCCAGCAGCCCACTAGCGGGGGGGGCAGATACGCAGTATTTT. It specifies CASSPLAGGADTQYF.

The gene calls are TRBV9 and TRBJ1-1; 9 bases match TRBD1. Trimming took 3 bases from V and 4 from J; bases not matched to a gene: 4. Germline V lookup: CDR1 SGDLS, CDR2 YYNGEE. This CDR3 spans 14 amino acids. The DNA for the CDR3 is TGTGCCAGCAGCGCACAGGGGGCGAGCACTGAAGCTTTCTTT. Residues: CASSAQGASTEAFF.

The rearrangement joins TRBV1 to TRBJ2-7; the table's TRBD2 call for D was not verified on the DNA. TRBV1 is deemed a pseudogene. This CDR3 region has 12 residues. The CDR3 sequence: CTSSRLSGEQYF. In DNA, the CDR3 is TGCACCAGCAGTCGTCTGAGCGGAGAGCAGTACTTC.

This chain joins TRBV18 and TRBJ2-1; TRBD2 might be the D (7 bases). The germline V and J ends were trimmed by 0 bases and 0 bases, with 12 bases remaining between them. CDR1 and CDR2 from the germline V gene are KGHSH and LQKENI. The CDR3 length is 17 residues. The CDR3 reads CASSPPAGAVSYNEQFF. The CDR3 DNA follows: TGTGCCAGCTCACCACCGGCGGGGGCCGTCTCCTACAATGAGCAGTTCTTC.

The chain employs TRBV6-2 or TRBV6-3 and TRBJ1-1; D unclear. V was shortened by 2 bases and J by 4 bases, with 11 bases between the two germline ends. CDR3 length: 14 residues. Germline CDR1 is MNHEY and CDR2 is SVGEGT. In nucleotides, the CDR3 is TGTGCCAGCAGTTACGAGGAGGTTGCCACTGAAGCTTTCTTT. Translated, it gives CASSYEEVATEAFF.

The CDR3 is CASPYQKSGAQNTGELFF. CDR3 coding DNA: TGTGCCAGCCCCTACCAGAAGAGCGGGGCCCAGAACACCGGGGAGCTGTTTTTT. The chain carries TRBV7-2 and TRBJ2-2, with 7 bases identical to TRBD2. CDR1 and CDR2 (germline): SGHTA, FQGNSA. The CDR3 is 18 residues long. V shed 8 bases and J 1 base; nucleotides not matched to a gene: 16. Drawing the rest from reference TRBV7-2 and TRBJ2-2, the complete variable domain is GAGVSQSPSNKVTEKGKDVELRCDPISGHTALYWYRQSLGQGLEFLIYFQGNSAPDKSGLPSDRFSAERTGGSVSTLTIQRTQQEDSAVYLCASPYQKSGAQNTGELFFGEGSRLTVL.

The chain couples TRBV5-1 to TRBJ1-1; TRBD1 is a possible D gene (5 bases). CDR1 SGHRS and CDR2 YFSETQ come from the germline V gene. The germline V and J ends were trimmed by 4 bases and 2 bases, with 15 bases remaining between them. This CDR3 contains 15 residues. Written as DNA, the CDR3 is TGCGCCAGCAGCACCAGTTGGGGGGGTAACACTGAAGCTTTCTTT. Its translation: CASSTSWGGNTEAFF.

The chain couples TRBV15 to TRBJ1-6; 8 bases line up with TRBD1. Germline CDR1 is LNHNV and CDR2 is YYDKDF (reference sequence). V was pared by 1 base and J by 9 bases, with 2 bases of the junction left unmatched. The CDR3 consists of 14 residues. This chain's CDR3 is CATSRAGGGSPLHF. The CDR3 DNA reads TGTGCCACCAGCAGAGCAGGGGGCGGTTCACCCCTCCACTTT.

This clone was seen only once. The chain uses TRBV7-8 and TRBJ2-7, with TRBD2 identical over 9 bases. V lost 3 bases, J lost 1 base, and 4 bases stayed unmatched. The germline CDR1 and CDR2 sequences are SGHVS and FQNEAQ. The CDR3 extends over 15 amino acids. The CDR3 nucleotides are TGTGCCAGCAGCTTCCTTAGCGGGGGATCCTACGAGCAGTACTTC. It encodes CASSFLSGGSYEQYF.

V and J are TRBV12-3 or TRBV12-4 and TRBJ1-2, with D possibly TRBD1 on 5 matching bases. V was trimmed by 4 bases and J by 8 bases, leaving 14 bases between them. The CDR3 length is 13 residues. DNA for the CDR3: TGTGCCAGCAGTTCCCCGAAGGACACGGGCTACACCTTC. Its translation: CASSSPKDTGYTF.

The V and J genes are TRBV7-8 and TRBJ2-7, with D perhaps matching TRBD2 (6 bases). Germline V gene sequence: CDR1 SGHVS, CDR2 FQNEAQ. With 1 base removed from V and 2 bases from J, the gap between germline ends came to 12 bases. The CDR3 consists of 15 residues. CDR3 sequence (DNA): TGTGCCAGCAGCTTAGGGGTTGGGGGGACCTACGAGCAGTACTTC. Encoded protein: CASSLGVGGTYEQYF.

The V gene is TRBV9, the J gene TRBJ2-3, with 14 bases identical to TRBD2. The CDR3 covers 16 residues. The V gene end was trimmed by 3 bases and the J gene end by 6 bases; junction bases not matched to a gene: 6. The germline V gene encodes CDR1 SGDLS and CDR2 YYNGEE. DNA of the CDR3: TGTGCCAGCAGCGCCGGGACTAGCGGGAGCTGGGATACGCAGTATTTT. Its protein product is CASSAGTSGSWDTQYF.

The chain employs TRBV25-1 and TRBJ1-6; weak D call: TRBD1 (6 bases). V lost 2 bases to trimming and J lost 10 bases, with 9 bases between them. The germline gives CDR1 MGHDK, CDR2 SYGVNS. This CDR3 is 13 amino acids long. For the CDR3, the DNA is TGTGCCAGCAGTGAACAGGGGATGTCACCCCTCCACTTT. This gives the protein CASSEQGMSPLHF.

V and J are TRBV5-1 and TRBJ1-3; D not resolved. The CDR3 has 15 residues. The germline CDR1 and CDR2 sequences are SGHRS and YFSETQ. Trimming left V 3 bases short and J 1 base short, with 11 bases between. The CDR3 loop is CASSSSGSSGNTIYF. As DNA, the CDR3 is TGCGCCAGCAGCTCTAGTGGGTCTTCTGGAAACACCATATATTTT.

The chain carries TRBV3-1 (or the pseudogene TRBV3-2) and TRBJ2-7; D might be TRBD1 (5 bases). CDR1 is LGHDT, CDR2 YNNKEL, per germline (reference sequence). The CDR3 contains 13 residues. V lost 10 bases, J lost 0 bases, and 13 bases lay in between. DNA of the CDR3: TGTGCCACGAGGAGACAGTCCTCCTACGAGCAGTACTTC. Its translation is CATRRQSSYEQYF.

The chain uses TRBV19 and TRBJ1-3; D not certain. The CDR3 consists of 15 residues. CDR1 is LNHDA, CDR2 SQIVND, per germline (reference sequence). V lost 3 bases to trimming and J lost 0 bases, with 9 bases between them. CDR3 sequence (DNA): TGTGCCAGTAGTATCTCCCTACTCTCTGGAAACACCATATATTTT. This gives the protein CASSISLLSGNTIYF.

The J gene is TRBJ1-6, the V gene TRBV9; tentatively, D is TRBD1 (6 bases). V shed 3 bases and J shed 10 bases, with 17 bases lying between them. The CDR3 extends over 15 amino acids. Germline CDR1 and CDR2: SGDLS and YYNGEE. The CDR3 coding sequence is TGTGCCAGCAGCGCGGGACCGGGCAGGGGATCACCCCTCCACTTT. Translation gives CASSAGPGRGSPLHF.

This chain uses TRBV11-2 with TRBJ1-1; TRBD1 matches 11 bases. The V gene's germline CDR1 is SGHAT and CDR2 FQNNGV. The V segment lost 5 bases and the J segment 5 bases; nucleotides outside the gene matches: 7. This CDR3 has 15 residues. The CDR3 DNA reads as TGTGCCAGCAGCCCCGGACAGGGGGCTGTTACTGAAGCTTTCTTT. Amino acids: CASSPGQGAVTEAFF.

CDR3 DNA: TGTGCCTGGAGTCACTCCTACGAGCAGTACTTC. It specifies CAWSHSYEQYF. The chain has TRBV30 and TRBJ2-7; no reliable D call. Germline loops: CDR1 GTSNPN, CDR2 SVGIG (reference sequence). V dropped 2 bases and J dropped 0 bases, with 2 bases sitting between them. The CDR3 covers 11 residues.

The chain joins TRBV10-1 to TRBJ2-1; a possible D gene is TRBD1 (7 bases). The CDR3 length is 12 residues. Germline lookup yields CDR1 WNHNN and CDR2 SYGVQD (reference sequence). V was shortened by 5 bases and J by 8 bases, with 10 bases between the two germline ends. In DNA, the CDR3 is TGCGCCAGCAGTTCAGGGGGGCATGAGCAGTTCTTC. It specifies CASSSGGHEQFF.

The CDR3 bases are TGTGCCACCCGAGGAACGAATCAGCCCCAGCATTTT. This encodes CATRGTNQPQHF. The chain is built from TRBV12-3 or TRBV12-4 and TRBJ1-5; no definite D call. Between the trimmed V and J ends, which lost 10 bases and 4 bases, there was a span of 11 bases. This CDR3 contains 12 residues.